This T cell receptor beta chain was found in a study of T cell repertoires in cytomegalovirus infection. Study-wide context: Public signatures in TCR beta pointed to CMV infection and matching HLA type. Findings and limits, study-wide: Adding up the frequency of public TCR beta families identified people who carried CMV plus the relevant HLA. The ex vivo response was dominated by HLA-C-restricted CMV-specific TCR beta clonotypes.

The CDR3 is 14 residues long. MiXCR, applied by TCRdb to the reads, yields one record per CDR3 protein. The data hold under 850,000 distinct CDR3 sequences, with 35% to 40% observed a single time. The sample holds many counts of this clonotype. Its antigen is not identified. A junction boundary mismatches the germline segment, possibly from a read error. Sequencing was performed on PBMCs. The gene calls are TRBV12-3 or TRBV12-4 and TRBJ1-3, with a tentative D call TRBD1 (6 bases). This sequence was found in a human donor in good health (CMV status not recorded). Some clones in this sample may be carry-over from other donors' samples. CDR3 nucleotides: TGTGCCAGCAGCTTAGGGGGCTCTGGAAACACCATATATTTT. It translates to CASSLGGSGNTIYF.